A single sample gave rise to the 24 T cell receptor beta chains below, sequenced in a study of T cell repertoires in cytomegalovirus infection. Using its own MiXCR run on the reads, TCRdb lists one record per CDR3 protein. Of about 770,000 distinct CDR3 sequences listed, almost 30% were seen once; the top ten hold under 15%. For these receptors, no antigen is known. Sample: cultured CD8+ T cells from PBMCs, taken from culture after CMV antigen stimulation. The receptors here all came from a human donor in good health (CMV status not recorded). Some clones in this sample may be carry-over from other donors' samples.

The V and J genes are TRBV12-5 and TRBJ2-1; D gene unclear. Germline V gene sequence: CDR1 LGHNT, CDR2 FRNRAP. The CDR3 is made up of 12 amino acids. The germline V and J ends were trimmed by 1 base and 10 bases, with 8 bases remaining between them. CDR3 residues: CASGLAGQEQFF. The CDR3 DNA sequence: TGTGCTAGTGGTTTGGCCGGGCAAGAGCAGTTCTTC.

This clonotype was detected only a few times. In DNA, the CDR3 is TGTGCCAGCAACCAAAGGGAGAACACTGAAGCTTTCTTT. Its protein is CASNQRENTEAFF. V and J are TRBV6-5 and TRBJ1-1, with unresolved D. Germline loops: CDR1 MNHEY, CDR2 SVGAGI. The CDR3 is 13 residues long. With 7 bases removed from V and 1 base from J, the gap between germline ends came to 10 bases.

The chain is built from TRBV29-1 and TRBJ2-1; TRBD1 matches 7 bases. This CDR3 comprises 14 residues. CDR1 SQVTM and CDR2 ANQGSEA come from the germline V gene. Losses at the gene ends were 5 bases for V and 4 bases for J; bases not matched to a gene: 8. The CDR3 reads CSVRVQGVYNEQFF. The CDR3 nucleotides are TGCAGCGTTCGGGTCCAGGGGGTTTACAATGAGCAGTTCTTC.

In its sample, this clonotype was seen a few times. The V call is TRBV7-9, the J call TRBJ1-1; no firm D call. The V gene's germline CDR1 is SEHNR and CDR2 FQNEAQ (reference sequence). The CDR3 length is 12 residues. The V and J ends lost 0 bases and 11 bases respectively, with 10 bases between them. CDR3 sequence reads: CASSLARVSAFF. In DNA form, the CDR3 reads TGTGCCAGCAGCTTAGCGCGAGTGTCGGCTTTCTTT.

Only a few counts were recorded for this clonotype. J is TRBJ2-2 and V is TRBV7-6; 7 bases are a match to TRBD1. The CDR3 covers 16 residues. Per the germline V gene, CDR1 is SGHVS and CDR2 is FNYEAQ. The V gene end was trimmed by 5 bases and the J gene end by 3 bases; junction bases not matched to a gene: 9. The CDR3 bases are TGTGCCAGCAGCCACCGACAGGGTGATTACACCGGGGAGCTGTTTTTT. Amino acids: CASSHRQGDYTGELFF.

This clonotype has only a few counts. This chain connects TRBV27 to TRBJ1-6, with no clear D. The germline V gene encodes CDR1 MNHEY and CDR2 SMNVEV (reference sequence). V lost 0 bases and J lost 0, with 6 bases in between. The CDR3 is 16 amino acids. CDR3 region: CASSLSKSSYNSPLHF. CDR3 DNA sequence: TGTGCCAGCAGTTTATCTAAGAGCTCCTATAATTCACCCCTCCACTTT.

The chain recombines TRBV7-3 with TRBJ2-1; tentatively, D is TRBD1 or TRBD2 (6 bases each). CDR3 size: 13 residues. Germline CDR1 is SGHTA and CDR2 is FQGTGA. Trimming left V 5 bases short and J 6 bases short, with 11 bases between. CDR3 region: CASSHGGPNEQFF. DNA for the CDR3: TGTGCCAGCAGCCACGGGGGCCCCAATGAGCAGTTCTTC.

With respect to this clonotype: A much larger clone lies a single base off, so this may be a read error. The chain couples TRBV7-4 to TRBJ1-5, with 7 bases fitting TRBD1. The CDR3 runs to 15 residues. Per the germline V gene, CDR1 is SGHVT and CDR2 is SQSDAQ. CDR3 DNA sequence: TGTGGCAGCAGCTTAGCTGCAGGGGGAAGGGAGCCCCAGCATTTT. It is translated as CGSSLAAGGREPQHF.

This clonotype was detected a few times. The rearrangement joins TRBV6-6 to TRBJ2-7; tentatively, D is TRBD1 (6 bases). CDR1 is MNHNY, CDR2 SVGAGI, per germline (reference sequence). The V and J ends lost 6 bases and 5 bases respectively, with 26 bases between them. There are 17 residues in the CDR3. The CDR3, as DNA: TGTGCCAGCAGCCGCTCCCAGGACAGTCGCTCCCGAAACGAGCAGTACGTC. Amino acids: CASSRSQDSRSRNEQYV.

The rearrangement uses TRBV20-1 and TRBJ2-2; D is unresolved. Trimming shortened V by 0 bases and J by 1 base, and 12 bases separated the two germline ends. This CDR3 has 16 amino acids. Germline V gene lookup returns CDR1 DFQATT and CDR2 SNEGSKA (reference sequence). For the CDR3, the DNA is TGCAGTGCTAGAGATCAGAAAAATTTGAACACCGGGGAGCTGTTTTTT. Its translation is CSARDQKNLNTGELFF.

This chain links TRBV15 with TRBJ2-2; D remains unclear. Germline lookup yields CDR1 LNHNV and CDR2 YYDKDF (reference sequence). Trimming left V 1 base short and J 8 bases short, with 14 bases between. There are 15 residues in the CDR3. CDR3 residues: CATSRGLGLRGELFF. For the CDR3, the DNA is TGTGCCACCAGCAGAGGGTTAGGGTTAAGAGGGGAGCTGTTTTTT.

This chain links TRBV27 with TRBJ2-3; no clear D gene. The CDR3 is 13 residues long. The V gene lost 4 bases and the J gene lost 1 base, with 6 bases spanning the gap. CDR1 is MNHEY, CDR2 SMNVEV, per germline (reference sequence). For the CDR3, the DNA is TGTGCCAGCAGTTCGGTCGGCACAGATACGCAGTATTTT. Its translation is CASSSVGTDTQYF.

This clonotype has more than one count but fewer than ten. The CDR3 loop reads CASSHTSGGIPYNEQFF. The CDR3 bases are TGTGCCAGCAGCCACACTAGCGGGGGGATCCCTTACAATGAGCAGTTCTTC. This rearrangement joins TRBV28 to TRBJ2-1; 12 bases map to TRBD2. CDR1 and CDR2 from the germline V gene are MDHEN and SYDVKM. The length of the CDR3 is 17 residues. Losses at the gene ends were 6 bases for V and 4 bases for J; bases not matched to a gene: 10.

This clonotype came up many times. J is TRBJ1-2 and V is TRBV7-8; 9 nucleotides agree with TRBD1. The germline gives CDR1 SGHVS, CDR2 FQNEAQ. The CDR3 spans 18 residues. The V segment lost 2 bases and the J segment 0 bases; nucleotides outside the gene matches: 10. In DNA form, the CDR3 reads TGTGCCAGCAGCTTAATGATAGGACAGGGGAAAGCTAACTATGGCTACACCTTC. It translates to CASSLMIGQGKANYGYTF.

The V call is TRBV19, the J call TRBJ2-7; tentative D call: TRBD2 (6 bases). The CDR3 covers 14 residues. Trimming pared 5 bases from V and 2 bases from J, leaving 13 bases between. In germline, CDR1 is LNHDA, CDR2 SQIVND (reference sequence). The CDR3 region is CASSPGLGTYEQYV. DNA for the CDR3: TGTGCCAGTAGTCCGGGACTGGGAACCTACGAGCAGTACGTC.

Only a few counts were recorded for this clonotype. This chain links TRBV6-6 with TRBJ2-7, with TRBD1 matching 8 bases. The CDR3 is made up of 14 amino acids. CDR1 is MNHNY, CDR2 SVGAGI, per germline (reference sequence). V trimming: 2 bases; J trimming: 5 bases; junction bases outside the gene matches: 5. For the CDR3, the DNA is TGTGCCAGCAGTTACGTGACAGGGGCTAACGAGCAGTACTTC. Encoded protein: CASSYVTGANEQYF.

This clonotype was counted only a few times. This chain links TRBV7-6 with TRBJ2-1, with D perhaps assigned TRBD1 or TRBD2 (7 bases each). This CDR3 region has 15 residues. From germline, CDR1 is SGHVS and CDR2 FNYEAQ. V dropped 5 bases and J dropped 6 bases, with 17 bases sitting between them. As DNA, the CDR3 is TGTGCCAGCAGCCGGACAGACAGGGAGGGCAATGAGCAGTTCTTC. Its translation: CASSRTDREGNEQFF.

The chain has TRBV4-1 and TRBJ1-1; D call uncertain. This CDR3 is built from 16 residues. In germline, CDR1 is MGHRA, CDR2 YSYEKL. The V gene lost 0 bases and the J gene lost 1 base, with 12 bases spanning the gap. This CDR3 is CASSQDWEEANTEAFF. DNA of the CDR3: TGCGCCAGCAGCCAAGACTGGGAGGAGGCGAACACTGAAGCTTTCTTT.

V gene TRBV27 combines with J gene TRBJ1-5; 7 bases are shared with TRBD1. The CDR3 consists of 17 residues. Trimming at V came to 10 bases and at J to 1 base, leaving 16 bases not matched to a gene. The germline CDR1 and CDR2 sequences are MNHEY and SMNVEV (reference sequence). This chain's CDR3 is CAKFRGPSFSSNQPQHF. CDR3 coding DNA: TGTGCCAAATTTAGGGGGCCGTCGTTTTCGAGCAATCAGCCCCAGCATTTT.

The chain recombines TRBV20-1 with TRBJ2-7; no reliable D call. Germline V CDR1 and CDR2: DFQATT, SNEGSKA (reference sequence). The V and J ends lost 1 base and 4 bases respectively, with 11 bases between them. CDR3 size: 13 residues. In DNA form, the CDR3 reads TGCAGTGCTAGAGGACCAGCTTTTTACGAGCAGTACTTC. Its translation: CSARGPAFYEQYF.

This clonotype has a single count. This rearrangement joins TRBV12-5 to TRBJ1-1; perhaps TRBD1 as D (5 bases). The CDR3 totals 14 residues. Trimming removed 0 bases from V and 5 bases from J, with 10 bases in between. The germline V gene has CDR1 LGHNT and CDR2 FRNRAP. The CDR3 loop is CASGLVGVATEAFF. The CDR3 DNA reads TGTGCTAGTGGTTTGGTAGGGGTTGCTACTGAAGCTTTCTTT.

This clonotype has more than one count but fewer than ten. The chain is built from TRBV12-3 or TRBV12-4 and TRBJ2-2; D tentatively reads TRBD1 or TRBD2 (5 bases each). The CDR3 has 17 residues. Trimming stripped 3 bases from V and 2 bases from J, with 16 bases between. For the CDR3, the DNA is TGTGCCAGCAGTTTTGAGGGGCGTTACCCCAACACCGGGGAGCTGTTTTTT. Translation: CASSFEGRYPNTGELFF.

The gene calls are TRBV27 and TRBJ1-5; no reliable D call. V gave up 1 base and J gave up 4 bases, with 14 bases separating them. The CDR3 sequence is 16 residues long. Germline values: CDR1 MNHEY, CDR2 SMNVEV (reference sequence). CDR3 sequence (DNA): TGTGCCAGCAGTTTATGGGCTGGGCTTAGGAATCAGCCCCAGCATTTT. Amino acids: CASSLWAGLRNQPQHF.

This chain uses TRBV5-4 with TRBJ1-2; 7 nucleotides match TRBD1. The V segment lost 1 base and the J segment 5 bases; nucleotides outside the gene matches: 5. The germline CDR1 and CDR2 sequences are SGHNT and YYREEE (reference sequence). The CDR3 loop spans 14 amino acids. The CDR3 is CASSLSGGQYGYTF. Written as DNA, the CDR3 is TGTGCCAGCAGCTTGTCAGGGGGACAATATGGCTACACCTTC.